A few counts support the clone carrying this TCR beta chain. Its cognate antigen is unknown. This specimen belongs to a study of T-cell reconstitution after alpha-beta-depleted transplantation in children. The study, taken as a whole, reports: Fresh T-cell production supplied most of the T-cell counts and diversity seen one year after transplant. The origin of alpha-beta T cells about two months after transplant was reportedly several hundred expanded graft clones.

V was shortened by 2 bases and J by 5 bases, with 13 bases between the two germline ends. The CDR3 covers 15 residues. Looked up from germline, CDR1 is KGHSH and CDR2 is LQKENI. Construction of the TCRbeta library involved unique molecular identifiers. TCRdb passed the PCR reads through MiXCR, listing each CDR3 protein once. The sample lists hundreds of thousands of distinct CDR3 sequences; approximately 13% were seen once. Sequences were derived from PBMCs, mostly from graft donor cells, sampled 360 days after TCRalphabeta/CD19-depleted stem cell transplant. The origin of this receptor is a male patient aged 10 to 17 who had a stem cell transplant for acute myeloid leukemia, so the T cells may come from the graft donor. This chain links TRBV18 with TRBJ2-1; possibly TRBD2 for D (5 bases). CDR3 DNA sequence: TGTGCCAGCTCACCAGGGAAGCGGCTAGACAATGAGCAGTTCTTC. Amino acids: CASSPGKRLDNEQFF.